This entry describes one T cell receptor beta chain. Libraries were prepared by immunoSEQ multiplex PCR; TCRdb keeps only in-frame clonotypes and omits some of them. The data contain approximately 59,000 clones, around 91% of them singletons. Losses at the gene ends were 5 bases for V and 7 bases for J; bases not matched to a gene: 4. CDR1 and CDR2 from the germline V gene are PRHDT and FYEKMQ (reference sequence). This CDR3 has 12 amino acids. This specimen belongs to a study of T cell changes during pregnancy in multiple sclerosis. The sample was peripheral blood, taken in the third trimester of pregnancy. This chain links TRBV13 with TRBJ1-1; 7 nucleotides match TRBD1. The sequence derives from a female donor in good health, enrolled as a control in a pregnancy study. This chain's CDR3 is CASSRGGGEAFF. The CDR3 DNA sequence: TGTGCCAGCAGCAGAGGGGGCGGTGAAGCTTTCTTT.